A single TCR beta chain is shown here with its context. Its antigen is still unknown. The same CDR3 is also encoded by other DNA sequences in this sample. Profiling relied on immunoSEQ multiplex PCR, and the TCRdb table lists in-frame clones only, not all of them. The repertoire holds a few million clones, with approximately 95% as singletons. The CDR3 contains 13 residues. V lost 2 bases and J 3 bases, leaving 6 bases between the germline ends. Germline CDR1 SGHTA, CDR2 FQGTGA. This sample is drawn from a study of shared clonotypes between healthy human individuals. Findings and caveats of the study: Larger estimated richness was generally recorded for naive subsets relative to memory subsets. Expectations were that clonotype sharing among donors would be affected by sequencing depth. Shared clonotypes: about 4.6% naive CD4, around 4% naive CD8, over 2% memory CD4, under 0.5% memory CD8.

The chain uses TRBV7-3 and TRBJ2-3; D may be TRBD2 (5 bases). The receptor comes from a man younger than 35 in good health. Some clones in this sample may be carry-over from other donors' samples. The specimen sequenced was naive CD4+ T cells from PBMCs. Indicated subset: CD45RA+ positively selected. CDR3 DNA: TGTGCCAGCAGCTTAGAGGGAACAGATACGCAGTATTTT. Translated, it gives CASSLEGTDTQYF.